The sequence of this T cell receptor beta chain was determined in a study of CD4+ T cells in melanoma. This clone is a singleton in its sample. Its antigen is as yet unknown. This CDR3 is 12 amino acids long. The ends were cut back, 3 bases at V and 7 bases at J, with 7 bases in the middle. The germline gives CDR1 SGHAT, CDR2 FQNNGV. Produced via immunoSEQ multiplex PCR; TCRdb's table is partial and in-frame only. The sample records some 9,900 clones, roughly three fifths being singletons. Study-wide points: CD8+ T cell, macrophage and B cell function reportedly correlated with neoantigen-specific CD4+ T cells. In melanoma, neoantigen-specific CD4+ T cells reportedly differed in differentiation state.

The V and J genes are TRBV11-2 and TRBJ2-1; D is ambiguous. Sequenced material: cells from a culture (not recorded whether cultured in vitro). The origin of this receptor is a human donor with melanoma. Here the CDR3 reads CASSFLGNEQFF. CDR3 in DNA: TGTGCCAGCAGCTTTTTGGGGAATGAGCAGTTCTTC.